This paragraph reports one T cell receptor (beta chain). The junction does not match germline at one end; this may be a read error. This entry is derived from a study of T cells in Graves' hyperthyroidism and ophthalmopathy. Whole-study context: Prior to any treatment, at the point of initial diagnosis, peripheral blood was collected.

The definition of stable Graves' hyperthyroidism was no ophthalmopathy progression within 18 months. The diagnoses drew upon clinical symptoms, serum thyroxine and TRAb, thyroid ultrasound and orbital computed tomography. From RNA transcripts, TCR beta CDR3 regions were amplified. Carried out on the TCR CDR3, a first-round RT-PCR used the HTBI primer set. MiXCR, applied by TCRdb to the multiplex PCR reads, yields one record per CDR3 protein. The sample has 95,000 to 110,000 distinct CDR3 sequences, roughly 44% seen once. CDR1 is LNHDA, CDR2 SQIVND, per germline (reference sequence). This CDR3 has 14 amino acids.

Specimen: blood. The chain uses TRBV19 and TRBJ1-1, with 9 positions matching TRBD1. This receptor was identified in a man in his forties or fifties with Graves' hyperthyroidism. In DNA form, the CDR3 reads TGTGCCAGTAGTAGGGACAGGGCGGACACTGAAGCTTCCTTT. The encoded protein is CASSRDRADTEASF.